One sample yielded the 8 T cell receptor beta chains listed below, sequenced in a study of T cells expressing NK-cell markers. TCRdb re-called the 5' RACE reads; one entry per CDR3 protein, DNA not given. Recorded for this sample: 150,000 to 200,000 distinct CDR3 sequences. The sample taken for sequencing was blood T cells: a sorted CD56 or NKG2C T cell subset, CD4+ or CD8+ T cells, or bulk PBMC T cells (not recorded which). The receptors were gathered from a man aged 18-70 years in good health.

The gene calls are TRBV11-1 and TRBJ1-1; TCRdb proposes TRBD1, but this gene call is untestable without DNA. CDR3 length equals 18 residues. The germline CDR1 and CDR2 sequences are SGHAT and FQDESV (reference sequence). This chain's CDR3 is CASSLERVQGSMNTEAFF.

The V gene is TRBV29-1, the J gene TRBJ2-1; TCRdb returns TRBD1, unconfirmable since there is no DNA. Per germline, CDR1 SQVTM and CDR2 ANQGSEA. The CDR3 has 15 amino acids. The CDR3 here is CSARGSGGVYNEQFF.

The rearrangement joins TRBV13 to TRBJ1-4. CDR3 length: 14 amino acids. Germline values: CDR1 PRHDT, CDR2 FYEKMQ (reference sequence). The CDR3 loop reads CASSTAGYDEKLFF.

The chain uses TRBV6-1 and TRBJ1-2; no DNA is available, so the TRBD1 call from TCRdb remains unchecked. Looked up from germline, CDR1 is MNHNS and CDR2 is SASEGT. This CDR3 contains 17 residues. The CDR3 is CASSPQGGTGGIYGYTF.

The chain couples TRBV27 to TRBJ1-6; checking the TCRdb D call of TRBD1 is not possible without DNA. The CDR3 has 16 amino acids. Germline-derived CDR1 and CDR2 are MNHEY and SMNVEV (reference sequence). CDR3 sequence reads: CASSSWDRVFNSPLHF.

The rearrangement links TRBV20-1 to TRBJ2-1. In germline, CDR1 is DFQATT, CDR2 SNEGSKA (reference sequence). CDR3 length: 14 residues. The CDR3 reads CSASSWSSYNEQFF.

J is TRBJ2-1 and V is TRBV6-5; TCRdb's D gene call, TRBD2, goes unchecked for lack of DNA. The V gene's germline CDR1 is MNHEY and CDR2 SVGAGI. This CDR3 spans 13 amino acids. CDR3 residues: CASSFRLENEQFF.

The gene calls are TRBV20-1 and TRBJ2-1; checking the TCRdb D call of TRBD2 is not possible without DNA. The CDR3 extends over 18 amino acids. Looked up from germline, CDR1 is DFQATT and CDR2 is SNEGSKA (reference sequence). CDR3 loop: CSARDIERGATSYNEQFF.